Here is one T cell receptor (beta chain) with its context. The target antigen is unknown. This sample is drawn from a study of monozygotic twins with inflammatory bowel disease. Notes on the study in general: In the analysis, different T cell subtypes could not be told apart.

TCRdb reprocessed the 5' RACE reads and reports one entry per CDR3 protein, with no DNA. This table lists about 130,000 distinct CDR3 sequences. The germline gives CDR1 SGHVS, CDR2 FNYEAQ. The CDR3 sequence is 18 residues long. The receptor comes from a human donor with ulcerative colitis or Crohn's disease, or a healthy co-twin of an affected twin (not recorded which). The specimen sequenced was blood. The gene calls are TRBV7-6 and TRBJ2-1; with no DNA, the TCRdb D assignment of TRBD2 cannot be verified. This CDR3 reads CASSAPGLASGIVNEQFF.